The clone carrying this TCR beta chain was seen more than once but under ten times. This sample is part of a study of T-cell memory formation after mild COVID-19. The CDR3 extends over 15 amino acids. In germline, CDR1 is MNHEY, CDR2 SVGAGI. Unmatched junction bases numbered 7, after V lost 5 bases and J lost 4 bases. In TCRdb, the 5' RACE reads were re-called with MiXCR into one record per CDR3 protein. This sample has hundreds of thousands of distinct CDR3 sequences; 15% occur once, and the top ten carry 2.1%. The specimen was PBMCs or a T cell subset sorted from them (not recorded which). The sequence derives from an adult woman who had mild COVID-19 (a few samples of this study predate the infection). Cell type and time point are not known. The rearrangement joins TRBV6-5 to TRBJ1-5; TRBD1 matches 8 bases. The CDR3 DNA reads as TGTGCCAGCAGTCCCGACAGGGGAGCGAATCAGCCCCAGCATTTT. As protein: CASSPDRGANQPQHF.